A selection of T cell receptor beta chains follows, all from one sample in a study of blood T cell repertoires in COVID-19. Some clones are missing from TCRdb's copy, which holds only in-frame ones; the method was immunoSEQ multiplex PCR. Of tens of thousands of clones listed, 75% to 85% are singletons. Input material: peripheral blood. The receptors were gathered from a man aged 35 to 55 with acute or convalescent COVID-19. The conserved cysteine and the conserved F or W are not part of the CDR3 here. The order of the fields is J gene, D gene, V gene, CDR3 protein. A D gene is named only where the DNA matches it firmly.

j_call: TRBJ2-1; d_call: TRBD2; v_call: TRBV10-3; cdr3_aa: AISLAEYNEQF
j_call: TRBJ2-6; d_call: TRBD1; v_call: TRBV30; cdr3_aa: AWKAGQGEVGANVLT
j_call: TRBJ1-5; d_call: TRBD1; v_call: TRBV6-5; cdr3_aa: ASRSTPGQEH
j_call: TRBJ2-2; d_call: NA; v_call: TRBV30; cdr3_aa: AWSQTSITGELF
j_call: TRBJ2-2; d_call: TRBD1; v_call: TRBV30; cdr3_aa: AWESGGGTGELF
j_call: TRBJ1-2; d_call: TRBD1; v_call: TRBV24-1; cdr3_aa: ATSDTLQGYGYT
j_call: TRBJ1-6; d_call: TRBD1; v_call: TRBV25-1; cdr3_aa: ASRAGGAHNSPLH
j_call: TRBJ1-1; d_call: NA; v_call: TRBV10-3; cdr3_aa: AISEADSGASPAF
j_call: TRBJ2-5; d_call: NA; v_call: TRBV3-1/TRBV3-2; cdr3_aa: ASSSKQGPTQY
j_call: TRBJ2-5; d_call: NA; v_call: TRBV23-1; cdr3_aa: ASRKVRDNHFQETQY
j_call: TRBJ1-1; d_call: TRBD1; v_call: TRBV15; cdr3_aa: ATSRRGTGVTAF
j_call: TRBJ1-5; d_call: NA; v_call: TRBV21-1; cdr3_aa: ASSSRGGQPQH
j_call: TRBJ2-2; d_call: TRBD2; v_call: TRBV15; cdr3_aa: ATSSQFAGGNTGELF
j_call: TRBJ1-6; d_call: NA; v_call: TRBV6-5; cdr3_aa: ATTQQDSPLH
j_call: TRBJ1-1; d_call: NA; v_call: TRBV27; cdr3_aa: ASSLSANTEAF
j_call: TRBJ1-5; d_call: TRBD1; v_call: TRBV2; cdr3_aa: ASSAGTGRNQPQH
j_call: TRBJ1-6; d_call: TRBD1; v_call: TRBV2; cdr3_aa: ASSARGQINSPLH
j_call: TRBJ2-6; d_call: NA; v_call: TRBV21-1; cdr3_aa: ASSKEGSGSGANVLT
j_call: TRBJ2-1; d_call: NA; v_call: TRBV6-2/TRBV6-3; cdr3_aa: ASSTRRDPLDEQF
j_call: TRBJ2-3; d_call: NA; v_call: TRBV9; cdr3_aa: ASRSDTQY
j_call: TRBJ1-5; d_call: TRBD1; v_call: TRBV6-1; cdr3_aa: ASSGRGQGALEPQH
j_call: TRBJ1-2; d_call: NA; v_call: TRBV2; cdr3_aa: ASSATGYYGYT
j_call: TRBJ2-3; d_call: TRBD2; v_call: TRBV7-2; cdr3_aa: ASSPEPGLARNTQY
j_call: TRBJ1-1; d_call: NA; v_call: TRBV6-6; cdr3_aa: ASSYPQGQNTEAF
j_call: TRBJ1-3; d_call: TRBD1; v_call: TRBV3-1/TRBV3-2; cdr3_aa: ASSPFDRVLSAIY
j_call: TRBJ1-4; d_call: NA; v_call: TRBV11-2; cdr3_aa: ASSRLQRGENEKLF
j_call: TRBJ2-5; d_call: NA; v_call: TRBV5-4; cdr3_aa: ASSWQLVQETQY
j_call: TRBJ2-5; d_call: NA; v_call: TRBV7-9; cdr3_aa: ASSRPGGVETQY
j_call: TRBJ1-2; d_call: NA; v_call: TRBV2; cdr3_aa: ASSREGRGYT
j_call: TRBJ2-5; d_call: TRBD2; v_call: TRBV29-1; cdr3_aa: SAGGLAETQY
j_call: TRBJ1-3; d_call: TRBD1; v_call: TRBV6-6; cdr3_aa: ASSSGQGAGNTIY
j_call: TRBJ2-7; d_call: NA; v_call: TRBV2; cdr3_aa: ASRKQEFSYEQY
j_call: TRBJ1-5; d_call: TRBD1; v_call: TRBV15; cdr3_aa: ATSRDQGGNQPQH
j_call: TRBJ2-7; d_call: TRBD2; v_call: TRBV5-5; cdr3_aa: ASSSARLAGVNEQY
j_call: TRBJ1-1; d_call: NA; v_call: TRBV10-3; cdr3_aa: AISEWQGNTEAF
j_call: TRBJ1-5; d_call: NA; v_call: TRBV27; cdr3_aa: ASSLSGPGPQH
j_call: TRBJ1-2; d_call: NA; v_call: TRBV3-1/TRBV3-2; cdr3_aa: ASSQGNRPSDYT
j_call: TRBJ2-5; d_call: TRBD2; v_call: TRBV2; cdr3_aa: ASSWTSGKETQY
j_call: TRBJ2-3; d_call: NA; v_call: TRBV3-1/TRBV3-2; cdr3_aa: ASSLTDTQY
j_call: TRBJ2-3; d_call: NA; v_call: TRBV7-2; cdr3_aa: ASSGQITDTQY
j_call: TRBJ2-7; d_call: NA; v_call: TRBV9; cdr3_aa: ASSGNAISSYEQY
j_call: TRBJ2-3; d_call: TRBD2; v_call: TRBV5-4; cdr3_aa: ASRPTSGARDTQY
j_call: TRBJ1-3; d_call: TRBD1; v_call: TRBV18; cdr3_aa: ASSPSPGQGALPGNTIY
j_call: TRBJ1-4; d_call: TRBD1; v_call: TRBV6-5; cdr3_aa: ASSRQGTLEKLF
j_call: TRBJ1-2; d_call: NA; v_call: TRBV27; cdr3_aa: ASSLSPGMKGYT
j_call: TRBJ1-2; d_call: NA; v_call: TRBV9; cdr3_aa: ASSVAGPNYGYT
j_call: TRBJ2-1; d_call: TRBD2; v_call: TRBV2; cdr3_aa: ASRGLAGVNEQF
j_call: TRBJ1-5; d_call: TRBD1; v_call: TRBV5-1; cdr3_aa: ASRPGTGGNQPQH
j_call: TRBJ1-4; d_call: TRBD1; v_call: TRBV7-9; cdr3_aa: ASSLGQGAILVEKLF
j_call: TRBJ2-3; d_call: TRBD1; v_call: TRBV29-1; cdr3_aa: SVGQGSTDTQY
j_call: TRBJ2-7; d_call: NA; v_call: TRBV15; cdr3_aa: ATSRDTTGMDEQY
j_call: TRBJ2-7; d_call: NA; v_call: TRBV7-7; cdr3_aa: ASSGGTGLIYEQY
j_call: TRBJ2-5; d_call: NA; v_call: TRBV6-5; cdr3_aa: ASQSRRRQETQY
j_call: TRBJ2-5; d_call: TRBD1; v_call: TRBV5-6; cdr3_aa: ASSLTGGGEETQY
j_call: TRBJ1-1; d_call: TRBD1; v_call: TRBV11-2; cdr3_aa: ASRLGQGYNTEAF
j_call: TRBJ1-5; d_call: NA; v_call: TRBV2; cdr3_aa: ASSLTVNSNQPQH
j_call: TRBJ2-5; d_call: TRBD1; v_call: TRBV5-6; cdr3_aa: ASSLGIRTGGMETQY
j_call: TRBJ2-7; d_call: TRBD2; v_call: TRBV2; cdr3_aa: ASTLSGSSYEQY
j_call: TRBJ2-3; d_call: TRBD1; v_call: TRBV7-8; cdr3_aa: ASSYRGADTQY
j_call: TRBJ2-4; d_call: NA; v_call: TRBV7-2; cdr3_aa: ASREGSRSAKNIQY